This TCR beta chain comes out of a study of beta chain features in type 1 diabetes. A note on this clone: Its antigen is undetermined.

General study points: Resolution of whether HLA type affects TCRB rearrangement was not achieved here. Across all four CD4+ subsets, people with type 1 diabetes showed modestly shorter TCRB CDR3s.

Based on CD45RO/CCR7/CD25/CD127/CD95/CD27, CD4+ regulatory, stem cell-like memory, naive and central memory cells were sorted. The authors obtained over 95% purity in all sorted populations. Per germline, CDR1 LNHNV and CDR2 YYDKDF (reference sequence). The CDR3 consists of 15 residues. Trimming cost V 0 bases and J 5 bases, with 13 bases left between them. As every portion of the isolated RNA was reverse transcribed, the sequencing read expressed TCRB transcripts. Several million reads on average were seen across naive, central memory and regulatory T cell samples. Only in-frame clones appear in the TCRdb table, and some are missing; sequencing was by immunoSEQ multiplex PCR. The sample holds more than 250,000 clones, more than 13% seen once.

Sequencing input: naive CD4+ T cells from blood. The receptor was derived from a man aged 25-40 years with type 1 diabetes. The rearrangement joins TRBV15 to TRBJ2-5; tentative D call: TRBD2 (6 bases). CDR3 nucleotide sequence: TGTGCCACCAGCAGAGATGGGCGGGACGGGGAGACCCAGTACTTC. Protein: CATSRDGRDGETQYF.